The rows below give T cell receptor beta chains drawn from one sample of a study of T cell responses to AZD1222 COVID-19 vaccine. TCRdb's table, derived via immunoSEQ multiplex PCR, lists solely in-frame clones and lacks some. The top ten hold 6.6% of the sample, which has some 120,000 clones, about 94% seen once. This specimen was peripheral blood, taken on day 0 of AZD1222 vaccination. The source is an adult in good health. Both conserved end residues are trimmed from each CDR3.

>TRBV18|TRBJ1-1
ASSPGQGSNTEAF
>TRBV7-9|TRBJ2-3
ASSLQGSTTDTQY
>TRBV5-1|TRBJ2-7
ASSLGPGDYEQY
>TRBV19|TRBJ1-2
ASSTLSLSESYGYT
>TRBV27|TRBJ2-3
ASSLGLEGDTQY
>TRBV30|TRBJ1-1
AWSGLGEAF
>TRBV28|TRBJ1-4
ASSFSMRGQEKLF
>TRBV13|TRBJ2-1
ASSLGGNEQF
>TRBV30|TRBJ1-1
AWSVTVGPEAF
>TRBV6-5|TRBJ1-1
ASSYGGAAEAF
>TRBV3-1/TRBV3-2|TRBJ1-2
ASSPRGRETANYGYT